The sample holds a few counts of the clone carrying this T cell receptor delta chain. Its specificity is not known. This DNA's translation differs at residue 13 from TCRdb's protein, which comes from a much larger clone; a read error is likely, and the protein shown is translated from the DNA. This specimen comes from a study of γδ T cells in repeated Plasmodium falciparum infection. Study information: Malian children with intense seasonal malaria exposure were compared with matched Australian children. Over about 640 days, donors received four mosquito-bite P. falciparum NF54 infections. The study's findings and limits: Compared with Australian children, Malian Vdelta2-negative repertoires seemed more clonal, less diverse, less shared.

TRG and TRD sequences were obtained from every sorted gammadelta sample. TCRdb reprocessed the multiplex PCR reads using CATT. The table includes more than 70,000 delta-chain clones, over 0.9% detected once. Flow sorting of PBMC yielded separate Vgamma9/Vdelta2+ and Vdelta2-negative gammadelta T cell populations for bulk repertoire analysis. This CDR3 is built from 22 residues. Germline V lookup: CDR1 TSWWSYY, CDR2 QGS. Trimming shortened V by 2 bases and J by 4 bases, and 35 bases separated the two germline ends. The source material was gamma-delta T cells from blood. The receptor was derived from a pool of human donors (malaria-infected and uninfected, not separated). The chain recombines TRDV1 with TRDJ1, with D possibly matching TRDD3 (6 bases). The CDR3 loop is CALGERGSTFELRWGFVDKLIF. CDR3 in DNA: TGTGCTCTTGGGGAAAGGGGATCTACCTTTGAGTTGCGGTGGGGGTTTGTCGATAAACTCATCTTT.